One sample yielded the 13 T cell receptor beta chains listed below, sequenced in a study of blood T cells in healthy people across ages. For the second PCR, which ran for roughly 7 to 11 cycles, a sample-barcoded 5' primer and a J-beta primer mix were used. TCRdb redid the calling of the 5' RACE reads with MiXCR, one entry per CDR3 protein. This sample has hundreds of thousands of distinct CDR3 sequences; 40% to 45% occur once, and the top ten carry about 30%. Material: blood. Receptor source: an elderly man in good health.

The chain is built from TRBV7-2 and TRBJ2-7; 10 bases align to TRBD2. This CDR3 has 16 residues. Per germline, CDR1 SGHTA and CDR2 FQGNSA. Trimming cost V 6 bases and J 2 bases; bases outside gene matches: 10. In DNA, the CDR3 is TGTGCCAGCAGTCCCAGGGGTGGACTAGCGGCCTACGAGCAGTACTTC. It encodes CASSPRGGLAAYEQYF.

This chain's CDR3 is CAISQRQETEAFF. The DNA of the CDR3 is TGTGCCATCAGTCAAAGACAGGAAACTGAAGCTTTCTTT. The V and J genes are TRBV10-3 and TRBJ1-1, with a weak D call TRBD1 (6 bases). Germline-derived CDR1 and CDR2 are ENHRY and SYGVKD. The CDR3 covers 13 residues. Trimming took off 5 bases at V and 5 bases at J, with 12 bases between the two ends.

In this sample, this clonotype turned up a few times. The chain joins TRBV12-3 or TRBV12-4 to TRBJ2-2; TRBD1 might be the D (5 bases). V dropped 6 bases and J dropped 2 bases, with 10 bases sitting between them. CDR3 size: 14 residues. The CDR3 DNA is TGTGCCAGCAGGCGGACAAGTAACACCGGGGAGCTGTTTTTT. Protein: CASRRTSNTGELFF.

Notes on this clonotype: One end of the junction is discordant with germline, which a read error may explain. This chain connects TRBV12-3 or TRBV12-4 to TRBJ1-2; D is unclear. CDR3 length: 13 residues. CDR3 nucleotide sequence: TGTGCCAGCAGTGTAGCAATAGGGCATGGCTACACCTTC. It codes for CASSVAIGHGYTF.

The chain combines TRBV12-3 or TRBV12-4 with TRBJ2-5, with D tentatively TRBD1 or TRBD2 (5 bases each). V lost 3 bases and J 2 bases, leaving 19 bases between the germline ends. This CDR3 comprises 17 residues. CDR3 in DNA: TGTGCCAGCAGTTTTGCGAGGGCGGGCAGGGTGCAAGAGACCCAGTACTTC. Protein sequence: CASSFARAGRVQETQYF.

Worth noting for this clonotype: The junction departs from the called germline gene at one end, perhaps through a read error. The V call is TRBV6-2 or TRBV6-3, the J call TRBJ1-1; D is unresolved. The CDR3 length is 15 residues. CDR1 MNHEY and CDR2 SVGEGT come from the germline V gene. The CDR3 loop reads CVSSYGGNGGTEAFF. The CDR3, as DNA: TGTGTCAGCAGTTACGGAGGGAACGGAGGCACTGAAGCTTTCTTT.

A few counts support this clonotype. This rearrangement joins TRBV10-1 to TRBJ2-2; 9 positions match TRBD2. Germline V gene data show CDR1 as WNHNN and CDR2 as SYGVQD (reference sequence). J was trimmed by 5 bases and V by 6 bases; bases with no gene match: 7. CDR3 size: 15 residues. CDR3 nucleotide sequence: TGCGCCAGCAGCTTTAGCGGGAGTGGGACCGGGGAGCTGTTTTTT. Its translation is CASSFSGSGTGELFF.

This clonotype was counted only a few times. V is TRBV10-1 and J is TRBJ2-1; 8 bases map to TRBD2. The CDR3 is 13 amino acids. V gave up 8 bases and J gave up 3 bases; unmatched junction bases: 3. CDR1 and CDR2 from the germline V gene are WNHNN and SYGVQD (reference sequence). The CDR3 is CASSLADYNEQFF. As DNA, the CDR3 is TGCGCCAGCTCACTAGCGGACTACAATGAGCAGTTCTTC.

J is TRBJ2-7 and V is TRBV6-1, with 8 positions matching TRBD2. The CDR3 totals 14 residues. V shed 7 bases and J 7 bases; nucleotides not matched to a gene: 12. Looked up from germline, CDR1 is MNHNS and CDR2 is SASEGT. CDR3 sequence (DNA): TGTGCCAGCACCACCAGCGGGGGTCTTGGGGAGCAGTACTTC. It yields the protein CASTTSGGLGEQYF.

J is TRBJ2-1 and V is TRBV18; perhaps TRBD2 as D (5 bases). From germline, CDR1 is KGHSH and CDR2 LQKENI. This CDR3 spans 15 amino acids. The V end lost 1 base, the J end lost 7 bases, and 14 bases lay between the germline ends. The DNA for the CDR3 is TGTGCCAGCTCACCACGGGCGGAGGAGAGGAATGAGCAGTTCTTC. Encoded protein: CASSPRAEERNEQFF.

This clonotype occurred many times. DNA for the CDR3: TGTGCCAGCAGTCCCCGACTAGCGGCAACTAACTACGAGCAGTACTTC. This sequence encodes CASSPRLAATNYEQYF. The chain combines TRBV27 with TRBJ2-7; 9 nucleotides agree with TRBD2. Germline V gene sequence: CDR1 MNHEY, CDR2 SMNVEV (reference sequence). The junction had 11 bases not matched to a gene; V was cut back by 5 bases and J by 3 bases. The CDR3 covers 16 residues.

The V and J genes are TRBV5-1 and TRBJ2-1; possible D gene TRBD2, 6 bases. Trimming left V 7 bases short and J 2 bases short, with 16 bases between. The CDR3 is 15 amino acids. CDR1 is SGHRS and CDR2 is YFSETQ in the germline V gene. The DNA of the CDR3 is TGCGCCAGCGTATTGGAGGGAGAAGCCTACAATGAGCAGTTCTTC. Translation: CASVLEGEAYNEQFF.

This clonotype was counted a few times. The rearrangement joins TRBV11-2 to TRBJ2-1; 10 bases match TRBD2. The CDR3 spans 15 residues. The V gene end was trimmed by 4 bases and the J gene end by 4 bases; junction bases not matched to a gene: 4. Germline assignment: CDR1 SGHAT and CDR2 FQNNGV. CDR3 sequence: CASSSTSGTYNEQFF. CDR3 nucleotides: TGTGCCAGCAGCTCAACTAGCGGGACATACAATGAGCAGTTCTTC.